This TCR beta chain was identified in a study of cytomegalovirus exposure and HLA in healthy donors. On the study more broadly: The early release's HLA-typed donors yielded 80 million to 95 million unique TCRs.

The primer mix had 60 Vbeta and 13 Jbeta primers. The data were produced by immunoSEQ multiplex PCR, yet TCRdb's version contains in-frame clones alone and is incomplete. The data show 80,000 to 95,000 clones, 60% to 80% seen once. The sample was PBMCs. This TCR was recovered from a woman aged 25 to 39 in good health and CMV-seronegative.

The CDR3 bases are TGTGCCAGCAGTTTACCGGGACAACTCTACGAGCAGTACTTC. It specifies CASSLPGQLYEQYF. The genes are TRBV28 and TRBJ2-7; TRBD1 might be the D (6 bases). V lost 2 bases and J 3 bases, leaving 11 bases between the germline ends. Germline CDR1 and CDR2: MDHEN and SYDVKM. The CDR3 consists of 14 residues.